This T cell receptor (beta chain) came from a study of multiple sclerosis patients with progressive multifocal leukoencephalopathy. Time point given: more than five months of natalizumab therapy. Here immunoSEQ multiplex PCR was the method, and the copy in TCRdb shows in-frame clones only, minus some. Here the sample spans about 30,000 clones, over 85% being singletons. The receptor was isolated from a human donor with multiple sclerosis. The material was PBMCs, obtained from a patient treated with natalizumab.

The CDR3: CATQGNEKLFF. CDR3 sequence (DNA): TGTGCCACACAGGGTAATGAAAAACTGTTTTTT. The gene calls are TRBV2 and TRBJ1-4, with D maybe TRBD1 (6 bases). CDR1 SNHLY and CDR2 FYNNEI come from the germline V gene. This CDR3 spans 11 amino acids. Trimming cost V 10 bases and J 4 bases, with 7 bases left between them.